Here is one TCR beta chain with its context. This clonotype was counted at least ten times. No cognate antigen has been identified for it. No base quality values were provided; no much bigger clone lies one nucleotide off. From the cysteine up to the phenylalanine, the CDR3 has a length of 15 residues. CDR3 DNA only is kept here, 45 bases in frame from base 1. CDR1 and CDR2 are drawn from the germline V gene: LGHNA, YNFKEQ. Clipping removes 1 base from V and 0 bases from J, with 2 as the unmatched junction base count. The data were obtained in a study of T cells after yellow fever vaccination (dated by TCRdb to the late 2010s). The study in broad terms: The SMART-Seq v4 Ultra Low Input RNA kit was used to prepare libraries from fractions with low cell numbers. Bulk TCR alpha and beta repertoires were sequenced longitudinally to track T-cell clones before and after primary and booster YFV17D yellow fever vaccination. Two healthy male donors made up the cohort, one aged 18 to 29 years and the other aged 30 to 40 years. Blood was collected at multiple timepoints before and after primary and secondary immunization, and bulk PBMC replicates and cell subsets were isolated. Overall study results and their limits: A small fraction of clonotypes appeared in both the CD4 and CD8 compartments, likely as a result of convergent recombination. Because the study included only two donors, the extent to which the findings can be generalized is limited. Most clones expanded after primary vaccination were re-detected after the booster (about 95% of CD4 and 88% of CD8), suggesting broad memory maintenance. Computational filtering was needed because FACS-sorted repertoires could contain abundant contaminating clonotypes from the bulk population. Compared with the primary T-cell response, the secondary T-cell response was weaker but faster, peaking on day 5 rather than day 15.

Sequencing was carried out with an Illumina NovaSeq 6000. TCR cDNA was synthesized by 5'RACE template switching, which introduced a universal primer site and unique molecular identifiers. cDNA synthesis was primed from both the TCR alpha and TCR beta constant segments. Libraries were amplified in two PCR steps, with sample barcodes and sequencing adapters added in the second step. Sequencing of libraries was performed on Illumina HiSeq 2500 (2x100 bp) or NovaSeq (2x150 bp). The study's processing was this. Reads were demultiplexed and collapsed into UMI consensus sequences with MIGEC, and V(D)J alignment was performed with MiXCR. Vaccine-responding clonotypes were identified with edgeR using replicate PBMC samples, with FDR below 0.01 and a log2 fold change above 5 up to day 15 being required. Each bulk clonotype received a CD4 or CD8 identity based on whether the sequenced CD4 or CD8 repertoire contained that clonotype at higher abundance. TCRdb reworked the public reads: Q25 trimming with fastp, MiXCR clone assembly, productive beta chains retained. Each entry merges the rows of one CDR3 protein and shows their most common DNA and genes. For this entry, the V and J calls and clone size follow TCRdb and not the study's own pipeline. This sample lists about 200,000 distinct CDR3 sequences; approximately 3.2% were detected once. The biggest ten clones account for roughly 3.2% of the sample.

The treatment or condition tag for this specimen amounts to: live attenuated yellow fever vaccine strain. PBMCs were isolated from peripheral blood using a standard Ficoll-Paque protocol. Dynabeads CD4 and CD8 positive selection kits were used to isolate the CD4 and CD8 T-cell fractions. TriZol was used to extract RNA from bulk PBMCs, CD4 and CD8 fractions, and dextramer-positive and dextramer-negative fractions. The rearrangement joined TRBV4-2 to TRBJ1-2, and TRBD1 aligns with 7 junction nucleotides. The sample was CD4+ T cells sorted from PBMCs, taken 10 days after the yellow fever booster vaccination. The receptor was derived from a man aged 18-30 years who received the YFV17D yellow fever vaccine. The CDR3 region reads CASSQAGTANYGYTF. In nucleotide form, the sequence is TGTGCCAGCAGCCAAGCGGGGACAGCTAACTATGGCTACACCTTC.